The entry below describes one T cell receptor beta chain. Its antigen is currently unknown. V gave up 4 bases and J gave up 4 bases, with 7 bases separating them. This CDR3 spans 13 amino acids. Germline V gene data show CDR1 as MGHRA and CDR2 as YSYEKL. This record belongs to a study of beta chain features in type 1 diabetes. Overall study context: Sorted cells from all samples, numbering almost 110 million, were examined.

Reverse transcription of all isolated RNA meant that expressed TCRB transcripts were sequenced. Sequencing was performed with immunoSEQ multiplex PCR; in TCRdb, only in-frame clones are kept and a portion is missing. Of 400,000 or so clones in the sample, over 9% were seen once. Study results and caveats: When Type 1 diabetes patients were examined, their TCRB CDR3s proved moderately but significantly shorter in all four CD4+ subsets. A cDNA-based sequencing approach could over-represent cells with high TCR expression.

This chain links TRBV4-1 with TRBJ1-4; TRBD1 is a possible D gene (5 bases). The specimen sequenced was central memory CD4+ T cells from blood. This TCR was sampled from a man aged 30 to 39 with type 1 diabetes. CDR3 in amino acids: CASSRGVNEKLFF. The CDR3 region has the DNA TGCGCCAGCAGCCGGGGCGTTAATGAAAAACTGTTTTTT.